The present T cell receptor (beta chain) was sequenced within a study of radiotherapy plus CTLA-4 blockade in lung cancer. Germline V CDR1 and CDR2: SGDLS, YYNGEE. The ends lost 0 bases at V and 3 bases at J; junction bases unmatched: 6. The CDR3 covers 16 residues. Method: immunoSEQ multiplex PCR; TCRdb's copy keeps in-frame clones and lacks some. Counted here are about 51,000 clones, around 75% occurring once; the ten biggest clones make up 8.5%. Participants had chemo-refractory metastatic non-small-cell lung cancer and were treated with focal radiation plus ipilimumab CTLA-4 blockade. The genes are TRBV9 and TRBJ2-3, with 8 bases identical to TRBD2. The sequence came from a human donor with non-small cell lung cancer who had a complete response to radiotherapy plus ipilimumab. The sequencing here drew on peripheral blood, taken from a patient treated with radiotherapy plus ipilimumab. The DNA for the CDR3 is TGTGCCAGCAGCGTAGGCTCGGGCGGGGGGACAGATACGCAGTATTTT. Translating it yields CASSVGSGGGTDTQYF.